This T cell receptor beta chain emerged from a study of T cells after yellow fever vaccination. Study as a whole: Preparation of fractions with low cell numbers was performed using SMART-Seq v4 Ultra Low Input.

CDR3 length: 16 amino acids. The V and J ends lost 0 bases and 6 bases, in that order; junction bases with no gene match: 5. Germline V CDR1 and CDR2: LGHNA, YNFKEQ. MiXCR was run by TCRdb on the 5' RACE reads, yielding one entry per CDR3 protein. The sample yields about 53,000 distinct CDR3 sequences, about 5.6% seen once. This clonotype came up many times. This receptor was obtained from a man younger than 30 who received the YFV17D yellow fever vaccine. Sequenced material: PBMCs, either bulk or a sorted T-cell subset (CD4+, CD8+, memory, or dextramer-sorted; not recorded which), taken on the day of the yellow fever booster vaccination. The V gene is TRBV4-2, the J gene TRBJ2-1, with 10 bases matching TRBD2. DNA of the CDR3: TGTGCCAGCAGCCAAGATTGGAGCGGGGGGGCCAATGAGCAGTTCTTC. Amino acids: CASSQDWSGGANEQFF.